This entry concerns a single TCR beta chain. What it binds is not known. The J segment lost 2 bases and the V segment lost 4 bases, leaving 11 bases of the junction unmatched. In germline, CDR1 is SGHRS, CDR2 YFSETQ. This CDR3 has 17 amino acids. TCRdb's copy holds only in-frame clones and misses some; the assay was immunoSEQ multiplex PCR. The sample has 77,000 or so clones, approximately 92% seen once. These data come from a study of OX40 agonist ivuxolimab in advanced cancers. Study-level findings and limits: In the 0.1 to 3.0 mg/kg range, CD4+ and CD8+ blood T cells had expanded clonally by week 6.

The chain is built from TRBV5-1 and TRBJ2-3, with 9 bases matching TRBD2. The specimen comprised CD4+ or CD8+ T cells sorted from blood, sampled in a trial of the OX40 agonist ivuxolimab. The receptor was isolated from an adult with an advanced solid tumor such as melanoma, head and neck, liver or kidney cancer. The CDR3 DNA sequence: TGCGCCAGCAGCCGTCTAGGGAGGACTAGCGACACAGATACGCAGTATTTT. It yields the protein CASSRLGRTSDTDTQYF. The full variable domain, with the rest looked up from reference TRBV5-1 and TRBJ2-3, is KAGVTQTPRYLIKTRGQQVTLSCSPISGHRSVSWYQQTPGQGLQFLFEYFSETQRNKGNFPGRFSGRQFSNSRSEMNVSTLELGDSALYLCASSRLGRTSDTDTQYFGPGTRLTVL.